This paragraph covers one T cell receptor beta chain sequence. V shed 1 base, J shed 4 bases, and the junction held 7 bases outside the gene matches. Per germline, CDR1 SGHRS and CDR2 YFSETQ. CDR3 size: 18 residues. These data belong to a study of blood T cell repertoires in COVID-19. At the level of the study: The samples span acute and convalescent COVID-19 from the United States, Italy and Spain.

Using immunoSEQ multiplex PCR, the repertoire was profiled, and TCRdb retains in-frame clones only, with some absent. The table shows more than 80,000 clones, with 88% occurring only once. The chain employs TRBV5-1 and TRBJ2-1, with 14 bases matching TRBD2. Sequencing input: peripheral blood. The sequence came from a man older than 75 with acute or convalescent COVID-19. CDR3 coding DNA: TGCGCCAGCAGCTTGAACCCGGGACTAGCGGGGGCATACAATGAGCAGTTCTTC. It encodes CASSLNPGLAGAYNEQFF.